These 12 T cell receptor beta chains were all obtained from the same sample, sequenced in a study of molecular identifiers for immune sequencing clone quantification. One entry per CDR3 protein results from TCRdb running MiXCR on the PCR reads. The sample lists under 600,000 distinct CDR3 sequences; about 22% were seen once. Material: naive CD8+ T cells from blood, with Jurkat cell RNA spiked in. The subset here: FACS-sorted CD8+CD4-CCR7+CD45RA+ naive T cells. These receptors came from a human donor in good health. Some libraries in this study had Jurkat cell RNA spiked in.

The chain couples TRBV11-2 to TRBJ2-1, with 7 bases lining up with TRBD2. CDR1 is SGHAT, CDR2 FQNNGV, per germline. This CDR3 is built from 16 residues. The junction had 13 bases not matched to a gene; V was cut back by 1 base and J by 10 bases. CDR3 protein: CASSLVGGGVVGEQFF. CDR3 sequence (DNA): TGTGCCAGCAGCTTAGTGGGGGGAGGGGTGGTTGGCGAGCAGTTCTTC. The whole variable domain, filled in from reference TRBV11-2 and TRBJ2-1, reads EAGVAQSPRYKIIEKRQSVAFWCNPISGHATLYWYQQILGQGPKLLIQFQNNGVVDDSQLPKDRFSAERLKGVDSTLKIQPAKLEDSAVYLCASSLVGGGVVGEQFFGPGTRLTVL.

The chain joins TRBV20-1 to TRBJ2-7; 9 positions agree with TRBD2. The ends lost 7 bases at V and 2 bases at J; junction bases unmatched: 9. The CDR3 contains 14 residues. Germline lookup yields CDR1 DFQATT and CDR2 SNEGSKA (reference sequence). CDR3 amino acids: CSVYSGSSAYEQYF. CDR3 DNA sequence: TGCAGTGTATATAGCGGGAGCTCGGCCTACGAGCAGTACTTC.

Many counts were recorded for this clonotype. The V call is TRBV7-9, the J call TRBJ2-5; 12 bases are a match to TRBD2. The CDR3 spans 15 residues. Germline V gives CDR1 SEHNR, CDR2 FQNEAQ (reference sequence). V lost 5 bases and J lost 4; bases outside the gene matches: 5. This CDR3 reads CASSQELAGGETQYF. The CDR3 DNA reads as TGTGCCAGCAGCCAAGAACTAGCGGGAGGAGAGACCCAGTACTTC.

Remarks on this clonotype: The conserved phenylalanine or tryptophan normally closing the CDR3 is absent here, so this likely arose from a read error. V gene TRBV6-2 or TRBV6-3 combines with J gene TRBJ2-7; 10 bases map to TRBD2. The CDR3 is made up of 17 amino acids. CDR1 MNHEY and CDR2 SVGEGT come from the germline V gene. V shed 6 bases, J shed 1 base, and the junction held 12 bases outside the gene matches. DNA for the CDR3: TGTGCCAGCAGCCCCATTTTGGGACTAGCGAATTCCTACGAGCAGTACCTC. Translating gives CASSPILGLANSYEQYL.

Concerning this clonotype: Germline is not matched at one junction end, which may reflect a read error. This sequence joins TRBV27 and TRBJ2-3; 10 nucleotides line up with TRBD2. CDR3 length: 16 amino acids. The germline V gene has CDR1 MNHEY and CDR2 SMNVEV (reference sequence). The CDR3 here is CASSTGTSAYTGTQYF. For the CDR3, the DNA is TGTGCCAGCAGTACAGGGACTAGCGCCTACACAGGTACGCAGTATTTT.

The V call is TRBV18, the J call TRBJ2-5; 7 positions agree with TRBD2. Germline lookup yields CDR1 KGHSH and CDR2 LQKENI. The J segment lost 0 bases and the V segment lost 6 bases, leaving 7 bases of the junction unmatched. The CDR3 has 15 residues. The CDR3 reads CASSPGLQYQETQYF. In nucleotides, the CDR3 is TGTGCCAGCTCGCCGGGACTACAGTACCAAGAGACCCAGTACTTC.

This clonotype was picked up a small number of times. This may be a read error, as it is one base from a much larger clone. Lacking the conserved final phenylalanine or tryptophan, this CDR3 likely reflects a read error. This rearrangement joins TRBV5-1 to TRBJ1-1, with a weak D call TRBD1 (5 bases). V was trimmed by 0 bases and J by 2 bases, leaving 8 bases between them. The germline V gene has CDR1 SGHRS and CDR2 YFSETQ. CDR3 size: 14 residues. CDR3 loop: CASSLERGNTEAFL. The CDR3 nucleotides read TGCGCCAGCAGCTTGGAAAGGGGCAACACTGAAGCTTTCCTT.

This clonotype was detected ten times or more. Here the CDR3 DNA reads TGTGCCAGCAGTTTAGACACTCGTGAACAGTACTATGGCTACACCTTC. This codes for CASSLDTREQYYGYTF. The rearrangement links TRBV12-3 or TRBV12-4 to TRBJ1-2; unclear D gene. CDR3 length: 16 residues. Between the trimmed V and J ends, which lost 1 base and 3 bases, there was a span of 15 bases.

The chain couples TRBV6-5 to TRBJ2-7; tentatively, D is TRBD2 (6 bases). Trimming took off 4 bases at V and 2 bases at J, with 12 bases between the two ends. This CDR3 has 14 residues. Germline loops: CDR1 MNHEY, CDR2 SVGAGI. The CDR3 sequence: CASSSGTQPYEQYF. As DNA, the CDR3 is TGTGCCAGCAGTTCCGGGACTCAGCCCTACGAGCAGTACTTC.

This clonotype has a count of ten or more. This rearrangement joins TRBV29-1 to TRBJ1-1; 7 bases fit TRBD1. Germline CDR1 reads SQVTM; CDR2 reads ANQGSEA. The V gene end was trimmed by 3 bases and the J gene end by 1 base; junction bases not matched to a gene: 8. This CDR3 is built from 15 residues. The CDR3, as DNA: TGCAGCGTTGATAGCCAATGGACAGGGAACACTGAAGCTTTCTTT. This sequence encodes CSVDSQWTGNTEAFF.

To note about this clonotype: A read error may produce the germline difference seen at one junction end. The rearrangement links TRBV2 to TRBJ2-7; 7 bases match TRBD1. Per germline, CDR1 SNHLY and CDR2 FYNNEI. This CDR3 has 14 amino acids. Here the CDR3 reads CASSDTGDSCEQYF. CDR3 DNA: TGTGCCAGCAGTGATACAGGGGATTCCTGCGAGCAGTACTTC.

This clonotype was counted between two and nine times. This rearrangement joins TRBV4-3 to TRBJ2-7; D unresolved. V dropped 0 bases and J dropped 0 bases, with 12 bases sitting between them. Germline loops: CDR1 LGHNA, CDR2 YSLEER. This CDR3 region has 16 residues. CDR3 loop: CASSQDVGGSSYEQYF. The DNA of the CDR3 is TGCGCCAGCAGCCAAGATGTAGGCGGAAGCTCCTACGAGCAGTACTTC.